This TCR beta chain was identified during a study of response to subunit inactivated influenza vaccine. V lost 2 bases to trimming and J lost 2 bases; unmatched junction nucleotides: 4. The CDR3 consists of 14 residues. Germline CDR1 reads SQVTM; CDR2 reads ANQGSEA. TCRdb re-called the RT-PCR reads through MiXCR, storing one row per CDR3 protein. The table lists about 620,000 distinct CDR3 sequences, about 10% of them singletons. This clonotype has at least ten counts. A further study also used this sample, focusing on T cells expressing NK-cell markers. That source reports: Generation of TCR beta cDNA was performed by 5'RACE template switching incorporating UMIs. Eight donors were sequenced, seven testing HCMV-seropositive and one testing seronegative.

The sample consisted of PBMCs from blood, taken on the day of vaccination. The TCR was taken from a man in his fifties who received an inactivated influenza vaccine. The V and J genes are TRBV29-1 and TRBJ2-7; 9 positions match TRBD1. CDR3 sequence: CSVEMGQGTYEQYF. The DNA for the CDR3 is TGCAGCGTTGAAATGGGACAGGGAACCTACGAGCAGTACTTC.